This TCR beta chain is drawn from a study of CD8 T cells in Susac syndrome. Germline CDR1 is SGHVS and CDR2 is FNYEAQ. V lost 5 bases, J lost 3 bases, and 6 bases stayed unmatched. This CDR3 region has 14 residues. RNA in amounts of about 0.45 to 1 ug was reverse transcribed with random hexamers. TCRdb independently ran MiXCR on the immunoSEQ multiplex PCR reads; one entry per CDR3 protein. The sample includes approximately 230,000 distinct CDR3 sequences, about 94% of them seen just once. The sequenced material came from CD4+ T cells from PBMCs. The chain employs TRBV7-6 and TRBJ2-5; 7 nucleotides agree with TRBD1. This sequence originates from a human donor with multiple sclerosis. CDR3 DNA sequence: TGTGCCAGCAGCCAACCCGACAGGGAAGAGACCCAGTACTTC. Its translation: CASSQPDREETQYF. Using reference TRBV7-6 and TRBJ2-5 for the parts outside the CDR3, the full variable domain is GAGVSQSPRYKVTKRGQDVALRCDPISGHVSLYWYRQALGQGPEFLTYFNYEAQQDKSGLPNDRFSAERPEGSISTLTIQRTEQRDSAMYRCASSQPDREETQYFGPGTRLLVL.